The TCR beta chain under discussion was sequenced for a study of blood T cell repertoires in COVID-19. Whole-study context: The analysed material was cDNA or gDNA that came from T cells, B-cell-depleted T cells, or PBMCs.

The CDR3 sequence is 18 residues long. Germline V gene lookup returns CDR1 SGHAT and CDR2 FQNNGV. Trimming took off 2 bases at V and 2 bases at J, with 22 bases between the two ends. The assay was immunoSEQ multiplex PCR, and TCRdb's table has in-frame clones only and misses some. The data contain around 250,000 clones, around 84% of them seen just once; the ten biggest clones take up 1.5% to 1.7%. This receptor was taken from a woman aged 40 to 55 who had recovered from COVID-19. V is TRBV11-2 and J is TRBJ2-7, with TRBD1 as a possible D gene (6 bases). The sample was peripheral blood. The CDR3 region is CASSLTFNSGTLAYEQYF. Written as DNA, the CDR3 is TGTGCCAGCAGCTTAACGTTTAATTCCGGGACATTGGCCTACGAGCAGTACTTC.